Listed below are T cell receptor beta chains from one sample, sequenced in a study of STAT3 mutations in large granular lymphocyte leukemia. The data were produced by immunoSEQ multiplex PCR, yet TCRdb's version contains in-frame clones alone and is incomplete. The table has about 10,000 clones, roughly 85% seen once. Sequencing was performed on peripheral blood mononuclear cells. All receptors derive from a man in his sixties with T-cell large granular lymphocyte leukemia. Some clones in this sample may be carry-over from other donors' samples. Each CDR3 is given with its conserved first and last residue. The D gene is left open where the match is weak. Not every row has a clone size; where given, it reads once, few, many or a size class.

clone_size: .; j_call: TRBJ2-5; d_call: .; v_call: TRBV7-9; cdr3_aa: CASSLLAEGGETQYF; cdr3_nt: TGTGCCAGCAGCTTATTAGCGGAGGGGGGAGAGACCCAGTACTTC
clone_size: .; j_call: TRBJ1-6; d_call: .; v_call: TRBV2; cdr3_aa: CASKRPSRDSPLHF; cdr3_nt: TGTGCCAGCAAGCGGCCCTCGAGGGATTCACCCCTCCACTTT
clone_size: .; j_call: TRBJ2-1; d_call: .; v_call: TRBV6-5; cdr3_aa: CASSFTGLSYNEQFF; cdr3_nt: TGTGCCAGCAGCTTCACAGGGCTATCCTACAATGAGCAGTTCTTC
clone_size: once; j_call: TRBJ1-5; d_call: TRBD1; v_call: TRBV7-2; cdr3_aa: CASSLYRGQPQHF; cdr3_nt: TGTGCCAGCAGCCTCTACAGGGGTCAGCCCCAGCATTTT
clone_size: once; j_call: TRBJ2-3; d_call: TRBD2; v_call: TRBV9; cdr3_aa: CASSVEPSGRALDTQYF; cdr3_nt: TGTGCCAGCAGCGTAGAGCCTAGCGGGAGGGCCTTAGATACGCAGTATTTT
clone_size: .; j_call: TRBJ1-1; d_call: .; v_call: TRBV9; cdr3_aa: CASSPQGGETEAFF; cdr3_nt: TGTGCCAGCAGCCCCCAGGGAGGTGAGACTGAAGCTTTCTTT
clone_size: .; j_call: TRBJ2-6; d_call: TRBD1; v_call: TRBV5-4; cdr3_aa: CASSPSDRVGGANVLTF; cdr3_nt: TGTGCCAGCAGCCCGTCCGACAGGGTAGGTGGGGCCAACGTCCTGACTTTC
clone_size: .; j_call: TRBJ2-7; d_call: .; v_call: TRBV7-6; cdr3_aa: CASSFGRDYEQYF; cdr3_nt: TGTGCCAGCAGCTTTGGCAGGGACTACGAGCAGTACTTC
clone_size: once; j_call: TRBJ1-1; d_call: TRBD1; v_call: TRBV11-1; cdr3_aa: CASSSQGASGTEAFF; cdr3_nt: TGTGCCAGCAGCTCACAGGGGGCGTCCGGCACTGAAGCTTTCTTT
clone_size: .; j_call: TRBJ2-3; d_call: TRBD1; v_call: TRBV7-3; cdr3_aa: CASSPTGFSGPDTQYF; cdr3_nt: TGTGCCAGCAGCCCGACAGGGTTTAGTGGTCCAGATACGCAGTATTTT
clone_size: once; j_call: TRBJ2-5; d_call: .; v_call: TRBV6-5; cdr3_aa: CAIRGGSGETQYF; cdr3_nt: TGTGCCATCCGAGGGGGGAGCGGAGAGACCCAGTACTTC
clone_size: .; j_call: TRBJ2-7; d_call: .; v_call: TRBV4-1; cdr3_aa: CASSQDSAGVLNEQYF; cdr3_nt: TGCGCCAGCAGCCAAGATTCGGCAGGGGTGTTGAACGAGCAGTACTTC
clone_size: .; j_call: TRBJ2-2; d_call: TRBD1; v_call: TRBV11-3; cdr3_aa: CASSKTGALGGELFF; cdr3_nt: TGTGCCAGCAGCAAAACAGGGGCCCTGGGAGGGGAGCTGTTTTTT
clone_size: .; j_call: TRBJ2-7; d_call: .; v_call: TRBV10-2; cdr3_aa: CASSETVFGEQYF; cdr3_nt: TGCGCCAGCAGTGAGACCGTCTTTGGAGAGCAGTACTTC
clone_size: .; j_call: TRBJ1-2; d_call: .; v_call: TRBV19; cdr3_aa: CASSNRQEAHGYTF; cdr3_nt: TGTGCCAGTAGTAATAGGCAGGAGGCACATGGCTACACCTTC
clone_size: .; j_call: TRBJ2-1; d_call: TRBD1; v_call: TRBV18; cdr3_aa: CASSPPGQGSYNEQFF; cdr3_nt: TGTGCCAGCTCACCACCTGGACAGGGATCCTACAATGAGCAGTTCTTC
clone_size: .; j_call: TRBJ2-5; d_call: .; v_call: TRBV5-1; cdr3_aa: CASSLVGETQYF; cdr3_nt: TGCGCCAGCAGCTTGGTGGGAGAGACCCAGTACTTC
clone_size: .; j_call: TRBJ1-2; d_call: .; v_call: TRBV29-1; cdr3_aa: CSAGLEGGYGYTF; cdr3_nt: TGCAGCGCCGGGTTGGAGGGAGGATATGGCTACACCTTC
clone_size: .; j_call: TRBJ1-1; d_call: .; v_call: TRBV7-8; cdr3_aa: CASSLVSGGRRNTEAFF; cdr3_nt: TGTGCCAGCAGCTTAGTTTCGGGGGGGCGGAGGAACACTGAAGCTTTCTTT
clone_size: .; j_call: TRBJ2-3; d_call: TRBD1; v_call: TRBV9; cdr3_aa: CASSARQGAGTQYF; cdr3_nt: TGTGCCAGCAGCGCCCGACAGGGGGCAGGTACGCAGTATTTT
clone_size: .; j_call: TRBJ1-2; d_call: .; v_call: TRBV9; cdr3_aa: CASSPTGDRGVGYTF; cdr3_nt: TGTGCCAGCAGCCCGACTGGGGACCGGGGGGTTGGCTACACCTTC
clone_size: .; j_call: TRBJ2-1; d_call: .; v_call: TRBV5-1; cdr3_aa: CASSYDSQWDEQFF; cdr3_nt: TGCGCCAGCAGCTATGACAGCCAATGGGATGAGCAGTTCTTC
clone_size: .; j_call: TRBJ1-2; d_call: .; v_call: TRBV5-6; cdr3_aa: CASSPYGGGPDGYTF; cdr3_nt: TGTGCCAGCAGCCCCTACGGAGGGGGGCCGGACGGCTACACCTTC
clone_size: .; j_call: TRBJ2-3; d_call: .; v_call: TRBV5-1; cdr3_aa: CASSLGTDTDTQYF; cdr3_nt: TGCGCCAGCAGCTTGGGGACAGACACAGATACGCAGTATTTT
clone_size: once; j_call: TRBJ1-6; d_call: .; v_call: TRBV29-1; cdr3_aa: CSVDRGSPLHF; cdr3_nt: TGCAGCGTTGACAGGGGCTCACCCCTCCACTTT
clone_size: .; j_call: TRBJ2-7; d_call: .; v_call: TRBV28; cdr3_aa: CASSQTAREQYF; cdr3_nt: TGTGCCAGCAGTCAGACAGCCAGAGAGCAGTACTTC
clone_size: .; j_call: TRBJ2-5; d_call: TRBD1; v_call: TRBV7-2; cdr3_aa: CANSLQGRETQYF; cdr3_nt: TGTGCCAACAGCCTACAGGGGCGGGAGACCCAGTACTTC
clone_size: .; j_call: TRBJ2-5; d_call: .; v_call: TRBV19; cdr3_aa: CASSVGTFGSSETQYF; cdr3_nt: TGTGCCAGTAGTGTCGGGACATTCGGTTCCTCGGAGACCCAGTACTTC
clone_size: .; j_call: TRBJ2-1; d_call: TRBD1; v_call: TRBV30; cdr3_aa: CAWTRDRTYNEQFF; cdr3_nt: TGTGCCTGGACCCGGGACAGAACTTACAATGAGCAGTTCTTC
clone_size: .; j_call: TRBJ2-7; d_call: TRBD2; v_call: TRBV28; cdr3_aa: CASSLRIGVGTSGREQYF; cdr3_nt: TGTGCCAGCAGTTTAAGGATCGGGGTGGGGACTAGCGGGAGGGAGCAGTACTTC
clone_size: .; j_call: TRBJ2-7; d_call: TRBD2; v_call: TRBV27; cdr3_aa: CASSFPGGPEQYF; cdr3_nt: TGTGCCAGCAGTTTTCCGGGAGGGCCCGAGCAGTACTTC
clone_size: .; j_call: TRBJ2-3; d_call: .; v_call: TRBV5-1; cdr3_aa: CASSFAQGGTDTQYF; cdr3_nt: TGCGCCAGCAGCTTCGCACAGGGGGGGACAGATACGCAGTATTTT
clone_size: .; j_call: TRBJ1-2; d_call: .; v_call: TRBV5-4; cdr3_aa: CASSSARVYGYTF; cdr3_nt: TGTGCCAGCAGCTCTGCCAGGGTCTATGGCTACACCTTC
clone_size: .; j_call: TRBJ2-5; d_call: .; v_call: TRBV5-6; cdr3_aa: CASSSRPIQETQYF; cdr3_nt: TGTGCCAGCAGCTCTAGACCGATACAAGAGACCCAGTACTTC
clone_size: .; j_call: TRBJ2-4; d_call: .; v_call: TRBV4-3; cdr3_aa: CASSQDGLASSQQYF; cdr3_nt: TGCGCCAGCAGCCAAGATGGGCTAGCTTCCTCTCAGCAGTACTTC
clone_size: few; j_call: TRBJ1-1; d_call: .; v_call: TRBV7-9; cdr3_aa: CASQAQGDMNTEAFF; cdr3_nt: TGTGCCAGCCAAGCTCAGGGAGACATGAACACTGAAGCTTTCTTT
clone_size: .; j_call: TRBJ2-1; d_call: TRBD2; v_call: TRBV5-4; cdr3_aa: CACSGSRSSYNEQFF; cdr3_nt: TGTGCCTGCAGCGGGAGCCGGTCCTCCTACAATGAGCAGTTCTTC
clone_size: .; j_call: TRBJ2-2; d_call: .; v_call: TRBV4-3; cdr3_aa: CASSQGAGTLNTGELFF; cdr3_nt: TGCGCCAGCAGCCAAGGCGCCGGGACTTTGAACACCGGGGAGCTGTTTTTT
clone_size: .; j_call: TRBJ1-1; d_call: .; v_call: TRBV7-7; cdr3_aa: CASSLAQGQSLNTEAFF; cdr3_nt: TGTGCTAGCAGCTTAGCACAAGGACAGAGCTTGAACACTGAAGCTTTCTTT
clone_size: .; j_call: TRBJ2-7; d_call: TRBD2; v_call: TRBV5-6; cdr3_aa: CASSFRASGRGEQYF; cdr3_nt: TGTGCCAGCAGCTTCCGGGCTAGCGGGAGGGGCGAGCAGTACTTC
clone_size: .; j_call: TRBJ2-5; d_call: .; v_call: TRBV7-3; cdr3_aa: CASSLTGEETQYF; cdr3_nt: TGTGCCAGCAGCTTAACAGGGGAAGAGACCCAGTACTTC
clone_size: .; j_call: TRBJ2-7; d_call: .; v_call: TRBV19; cdr3_aa: CASSIVLSYEQYF; cdr3_nt: TGTGCCAGTAGTATAGTCCTTTCCTACGAGCAGTACTTC
clone_size: .; j_call: TRBJ2-2; d_call: .; v_call: TRBV4-3; cdr3_aa: CASSLHPLGELFF; cdr3_nt: TGCGCCAGCAGCCTACACCCACTCGGGGAGCTGTTTTTT
clone_size: .; j_call: TRBJ1-2; d_call: TRBD1; v_call: TRBV27; cdr3_aa: CASSGYRGGGYTF; cdr3_nt: TGTGCCAGCAGCGGATACAGGGGAGGAGGCTACACCTTC
clone_size: .; j_call: TRBJ2-7; d_call: TRBD1; v_call: TRBV4-3; cdr3_aa: CASSQRRGTAYEQYF; cdr3_nt: TGCGCCAGCAGCCAAAGAAGGGGGACAGCCTACGAGCAGTACTTC
clone_size: .; j_call: TRBJ2-7; d_call: TRBD2; v_call: TRBV27; cdr3_aa: CASSLSGGVYEQYF; cdr3_nt: TGTGCCAGCAGTTTATCTGGGGGGGTCTACGAGCAGTACTTC
clone_size: .; j_call: TRBJ1-1; d_call: .; v_call: TRBV7-9; cdr3_aa: CASSAHSDGVAFF; cdr3_nt: TGTGCCAGCAGCGCACACAGCGACGGGGTAGCTTTCTTT
clone_size: .; j_call: TRBJ2-7; d_call: TRBD1; v_call: TRBV7-9; cdr3_aa: CASSFGQGAGEQYF; cdr3_nt: TGTGCCAGCAGCTTTGGACAGGGGGCTGGAGAGCAGTACTTC